This T cell receptor (beta chain) is from a study of cytomegalovirus exposure and HLA in healthy donors. This clone was seen more than once but under ten times. While unrecorded immune exposures were likely, the donors were nominally healthy when sampled. The V gene lost 0 bases and the J gene lost 5 bases, with 8 bases spanning the gap. The germline gives CDR1 SGHNT, CDR2 YYREEE (reference sequence). This CDR3 has 13 residues. PCR primers comprised 60 Vbeta and 13 Jbeta primers. Measured with immunoSEQ multiplex PCR; TCRdb has only the in-frame clones, and not every one. This table has 80,000 to 95,000 clones, under 80% appearing once.

This rearrangement joins TRBV5-4 to TRBJ2-5; D is uncertain. Sequenced: PBMCs. The receptor comes from a woman aged 25-40 years in good health and CMV-seronegative. The CDR3 reads CASSLEWAETQYF. The DNA for the CDR3 is TGTGCCAGCAGCTTGGAGTGGGCCGAGACCCAGTACTTC.